The rows below give T cell receptor beta chains drawn from one sample of a study of shared clonotypes between healthy human individuals. TCRdb keeps only in-frame clones here, not all; method: immunoSEQ multiplex PCR. The sample includes about 2 million clones, around 95% seen only once; the top ten take around 0.13%. Sequencing input: naive CD4+ T cells sorted from blood. Receptors originate from a man between 18 and 29 years old in good health. CDR3s include the opening cysteine and the closing phenylalanine or tryptophan. Each record gives: D gene, clone size, V gene, J gene, CDR3 DNA, CDR3 protein. D genes are given only for firm matches. Expanded clones are given a class, and other clones once, few, many or no size at all.

>NA|once|TRBV30|TRBJ1-2
TGTGCCTGGAGGCAGGGTTATGGCTACACCTTC
CAWRQGYGYTF
>TRBD2|NA|TRBV7-9|TRBJ2-5
TGTGCCAGCAGCCTATCGGGGGGAGAGACCCAGTACTTC
CASSLSGGETQYF
>NA|NA|TRBV6-5|TRBJ1-2
TGTGCCAGCAGACAGGGACCTGGCTACACCTTC
CASRQGPGYTF
>TRBD2|NA|TRBV5-1|TRBJ2-2
TGCGCCAGCAGCCGTGCGGGAGGGAACACCGGGGAGCTGTTTTTT
CASSRAGGNTGELFF
>NA|NA|TRBV7-2|TRBJ2-3
TGTGCCAGCAGCTTAGTGACAGGAATAACAGATACGCAGTATTTT
CASSLVTGITDTQYF
>TRBD1|NA|TRBV7-2|TRBJ2-7
TGTGCCAGCAGCCAGGACAGGGCCTCGGTCTACGAGCAGTACTTC
CASSQDRASVYEQYF
>TRBD1|once|TRBV18|TRBJ2-7
TGTGCCAGCTCACCGTCCGGACAGGGGGGAAAGCAGTACTTC
CASSPSGQGGKQYF
>NA|NA|TRBV4-1|TRBJ2-6
TGCGCCAGCAGCCAAGATGTCGTGTTCTCTGGGGCCAACGTCCTGACTTTC
CASSQDVVFSGANVLTF
>NA|NA|TRBV2|TRBJ2-5
TGTGCCAGCAGGTTGGAGCAAGAGACCCAGTACTTC
CASRLEQETQYF
>NA|NA|TRBV28|TRBJ1-2
TGTGCCAGCAGTTTTGCAAGCAGGAACAGATTGAACACCTTC
CASSFASRNRLNTF
>TRBD1|once|TRBV7-6|TRBJ1-4
TGTGCCAGCAGCTCTGTGGGACAGGCTAATGAAAAACTGTTTTTT
CASSSVGQANEKLFF
>NA|NA|TRBV5-4|TRBJ1-1
TGTGCCAGCAGCTTGACGTGGGCGAGCACTGAAGCTTTCTTT
CASSLTWASTEAFF
>TRBD1|NA|TRBV4-1|TRBJ2-1
TGCGCCAGCAGCCAACCGGACAGGGAAGGAGGACAGTTCTTC
CASSQPDREGGQFF
>NA|NA|TRBV7-9|TRBJ1-2
TGTGCCAGCAGCTTTCAGGCAGAGTCTGGCTACACCTTC
CASSFQAESGYTF
>TRBD1|NA|TRBV30|TRBJ2-3
TGTGCCTGGACCCGACAGGGTGCAGATACGCAGTATTTT
CAWTRQGADTQYF
>NA|NA|TRBV18|TRBJ2-5
TGTGCCAGCTCACCACGAGAGGGCGTCCGTGAGACCCAGTACTTC
CASSPREGVRETQYF
>TRBD2|NA|TRBV5-1|TRBJ2-5
TGCGCCAGCAGCCCCGGGGGACTAGCGGGCCAAGAGACCCAGTACTTC
CASSPGGLAGQETQYF
>NA|NA|TRBV27|TRBJ2-7
TGTGCCAGCAGTCCCCGACTCAGGGTCCCCTACGAGCAGTACTTC
CASSPRLRVPYEQYF
>TRBD1|NA|TRBV5-1|TRBJ2-2
TGCGCCAGCAGTCGGACAGGCAACACCGGGGAGCTGTTTTTT
CASSRTGNTGELFF
>NA|NA|TRBV18|TRBJ1-6
TGTGCCAGCTCACCTCCTAGCATCAGGTCACCCCTCCACTTT
CASSPPSIRSPLHF
>TRBD1|NA|TRBV7-9|TRBJ1-6
TGTGCCAGCAGCTTACTTGGGACAGTTAATTCACCCCTCCACTTT
CASSLLGTVNSPLHF
>TRBD1|NA|TRBV18|TRBJ1-4
TGTGCCAGCTCGCCAGGGGGCGCGTTTGTTGAAAAACTGTTTTTT
CASSPGGAFVEKLFF
>TRBD2|NA|TRBV14|TRBJ2-7
TGTGCCAGCAGCCCACAGGCGGCAGCGGGAGTCTACGAGCAGTACTTC
CASSPQAAAGVYEQYF
>NA|NA|TRBV19|TRBJ1-1
TGTGCCAGTAGTATCCTCCCCAGTGGGACTGAAGCTTTCTTT
CASSILPSGTEAFF
>NA|NA|TRBV5-1|TRBJ1-4
TGCGCCAGCAGCTTGGAAGGACAGCATTTTGAAAAACTGTTTTTT
CASSLEGQHFEKLFF
>NA|once|TRBV30|TRBJ2-7
TGTGCCTGGAGTGGAACGGACGGACAGAATCCCTACGAGCAGTACTTC
CAWSGTDGQNPYEQYF
>TRBD2|NA|TRBV7-2|TRBJ2-1
TGTGCCAGCAGCGTCACTAGCGGGTTAGTCTACAATGAGCAGTTCTTC
CASSVTSGLVYNEQFF
>NA|NA|TRBV1|TRBJ2-3
TGCACCAGCAGCCCCCCCCGGGACTCTGTATTTTATACGCAGTATTTT
CTSSPPRDSVFYTQYF
>NA|NA|TRBV5-1|TRBJ1-1
TGCGCCAGCAGTCGCAGCCCTTCCATGAACACTGAAGCTTTCTTT
CASSRSPSMNTEAFF
>TRBD1|NA|TRBV4-1|TRBJ1-4
TGCGCCAGCAGCCAAGGAGGGACAGGGGTTGAAAAACTGTTTTTT
CASSQGGTGVEKLFF
>TRBD2|NA|TRBV5-1|TRBJ2-1
TGCGCCAGCAGCTTGAGTACTAGCGGAGTCAATGAGCAGTTCTTC
CASSLSTSGVNEQFF
>NA|NA|TRBV5-4|TRBJ2-7
TGTGCCAGCAAGGGACTTGATAGAGACGAGCAGTACTTC
CASKGLDRDEQYF
>NA|NA|TRBV2|TRBJ2-1
TGTGCCAGCAACGAGCAGAGCTCCTACAATGAGCAGTTCTTC
CASNEQSSYNEQFF
>NA|NA|TRBV19|TRBJ1-6
TGTGCCAGTAGTATACTGGTCGCGGGACCGCTTAATTCACCCCTCCACTTT
CASSILVAGPLNSPLHF
>NA|NA|TRBV11-2|TRBJ1-2
TGTGCCAGCAGCTTAGTGGGTGCGGCCTATGGCTACACCTTC
CASSLVGAAYGYTF
>NA|NA|TRBV5-4|TRBJ2-6
TGTGCCAGCAGCGGTTCCTCTGGGGCCAACGTCCTGACTTTC
CASSGSSGANVLTF
>NA|NA|TRBV5-1|TRBJ2-1
TGCGCCAGCAGCTTGGGAACAACATCCTACAATGAGCAGTTCTTC
CASSLGTTSYNEQFF
>TRBD2|NA|TRBV19|TRBJ2-1
TGTGCCAGTAGCCAAGATCTGGCTAGCGGGGGGCCTGTGTTCTTC
CASSQDLASGGPVFF
>TRBD2|NA|TRBV18|TRBJ2-1
TGTGCCAGCTCACCAGGACTAGCGGGGGTAACTGAGCAGTTCTTC
CASSPGLAGVTEQFF
>TRBD1|once|TRBV11-2|TRBJ2-7
TGTGCCAGCAGCTTAGGAGGGGGCCGACCCTACGAGCAGTACTTC
CASSLGGGRPYEQYF
>TRBD2|once|TRBV11-2|TRBJ2-7
TGTGCCAGCAGCAGCGGGGGATGGGAAGGCGTCTACGAGCAGTACTTC
CASSSGGWEGVYEQYF
>NA|NA|TRBV6-5|TRBJ2-2
TGTGCCAGCAGTTACTCTGGCGGGGAGCTGTTTTTT
CASSYSGGELFF
>NA|NA|TRBV6-6|TRBJ1-3
TGTGCCAGCACTCCCGCAGGGTCCGGAAACACCATATATTTT
CASTPAGSGNTIYF